The 27 T cell receptor beta chains below all came from one sample that was sequenced in a study of T cells in tuberculosis. Sequencing was performed with immunoSEQ multiplex PCR; in TCRdb, only in-frame clones are kept and a portion is missing. The data contain 30,000 to 40,000 clones, 95% to 97% of them singletons. Sequencing input: PBMCs. The receptors originated from a donor aged 10-29 years with latent tuberculosis or without tuberculosis infection.

This chain joins TRBV9 and TRBJ2-7; 9 bases agree with TRBD1. CDR3 size: 16 residues. Trimming at V came to 4 bases and at J to 0 bases, leaving 8 bases not matched to a gene. Germline V gene data show CDR1 as SGDLS and CDR2 as YYNGEE. The CDR3 sequence: CASSFWDRVSSYEQYF. CDR3 in DNA: TGTGCCAGCAGCTTTTGGGACAGGGTATCCTCCTACGAGCAGTACTTC.

The rearrangement links TRBV27 to TRBJ2-5; 9 nucleotides align to TRBD2. CDR1 MNHEY and CDR2 SMNVEV come from the germline V gene (reference sequence). The CDR3 contains 16 residues. Trimming removed 2 bases from V and 0 bases from J; junction bases left unmatched: 4. The CDR3 bases are TGTGCCAGCAGTTTAAACCTAGCGGGATACCAAGAGACCCAGTACTTC. Protein: CASSLNLAGYQETQYF.

The rearrangement uses TRBV19 and TRBJ1-1; no firm D call. The CDR3 extends over 15 amino acids. The V end was cut by 3 bases, the J end by 3 bases, with 14 bases between. CDR1 LNHDA and CDR2 SQIVND come from the germline V gene (reference sequence). The CDR3 is CASSIGGLRYTEAFF. CDR3 bases: TGTGCCAGTAGTATTGGCGGCTTGAGGTACACTGAAGCTTTCTTT.

V and J are TRBV4-2 and TRBJ2-5, with TRBD2 identical over 7 bases. The V segment lost 3 bases and the J segment 1 base; nucleotides outside the gene matches: 5. This CDR3 is built from 15 residues. The germline V gene encodes CDR1 LGHNA and CDR2 YNFKEQ. DNA for the CDR3: TGTGCCAGCAGCCAGCAGCGGGACGGCCAAGAGACCCAGTACTTC. Its protein is CASSQQRDGQETQYF.

CDR3 sequence: CASRKNRLCCGYTF. The CDR3 DNA reads TGTGCCAGCAGAAAAAACAGGTTGTGTTGTGGCTACACCTTC. This rearrangement joins TRBV27 to TRBJ1-2; a possible D gene is TRBD1 (5 bases). V lost 6 bases, J lost 7 bases, and 18 bases lay in between. Germline CDR1 MNHEY, CDR2 SMNVEV (reference sequence). This CDR3 spans 14 amino acids.

This chain joins TRBV5-5 and TRBJ1-1; 7 nucleotides align to TRBD1. Germline CDR1 reads SGHKS; CDR2 reads YYEKEE (reference sequence). The CDR3 consists of 12 residues. Trimming removed 3 bases from V and 8 bases from J; junction bases left unmatched: 4. The CDR3 sequence: CASSYADREAFF. The CDR3 region has the DNA TGTGCCAGCAGCTATGCGGACAGGGAAGCTTTCTTT.

V and J are TRBV28 and TRBJ2-2, with 16 bases fitting TRBD2. With V trimmed by 4 bases and J by 6 bases, 17 bases remained unmatched. The CDR3 sequence is 21 residues long. The germline V gene has CDR1 MDHEN and CDR2 SYDVKM. CDR3 nucleotide sequence: TGTGCCAGCAGTTCCTACCCGCACCGGGGACTAGCGGGAGGGCCGTCCGGGGAGCTGTTTTTT. Translation: CASSSYPHRGLAGGPSGELFF.

V and J are TRBV27 and TRBJ1-5; D is possibly TRBD1 (5 bases). This CDR3 has 16 residues. V was trimmed by 4 bases and J by 2 bases, leaving 15 bases between them. The germline V gene encodes CDR1 MNHEY and CDR2 SMNVEV (reference sequence). DNA of the CDR3: TGTGCCAGCAGTTCGGGACTCCTGGGAGGCAATCAGCCCCAGCATTTT. Its translation: CASSSGLLGGNQPQHF.

The V call is TRBV6-1, the J call TRBJ2-2; D might be TRBD2 (5 bases). V was shortened by 7 bases and J by 6 bases, with 6 bases between the two germline ends. This CDR3 is built from 11 residues. Germline CDR1 reads MNHNS; CDR2 reads SASEGT. CDR3 DNA sequence: TGTGCCAGCAAGGGAGCCGGGGAGCTGTTTTTT. The encoded protein is CASKGAGELFF.

This clone was found once. The rearrangement links TRBV28 to TRBJ2-3; a possible D gene is TRBD1 (5 bases). V lost 6 bases and J lost 1, with 14 bases in between. This CDR3 contains 15 residues. From germline, CDR1 is MDHEN and CDR2 SYDVKM. The CDR3 loop is CASSPRQTRTDTQYF. In DNA form, the CDR3 reads TGTGCCAGCAGCCCCCGACAGACCCGCACAGATACGCAGTATTTT.

The chain uses TRBV6-1 and TRBJ1-2; 7 bases match TRBD1. Germline V gives CDR1 MNHNS, CDR2 SASEGT. The CDR3 runs to 16 residues. V lost 0 bases, J lost 4 bases, and 8 bases stayed unmatched. This CDR3 is CASSEAGGQRIYGYTF. DNA for the CDR3: TGTGCCAGCAGTGAAGCGGGGGGACAGCGAATCTATGGCTACACCTTC.

This chain connects TRBV2 to TRBJ1-2, with 8 bases that match TRBD1. Germline assignment: CDR1 SNHLY and CDR2 FYNNEI. The CDR3 runs 14 residues. V shed 8 bases, J shed 6 bases, and the junction held 11 bases outside the gene matches. CDR3 in amino acids: CASSRQGALDGYTF. In DNA form, the CDR3 reads TGTGCCAGCTCTCGGCAGGGGGCGCTTGATGGCTACACCTTC.

V is TRBV6-4 and J is TRBJ2-7; 9 bases agree with TRBD1. Per the germline V gene, CDR1 is MRHNA and CDR2 is SNTAGT. The CDR3 loop spans 16 amino acids. The J segment lost 2 bases and the V segment lost 2 bases, leaving 7 bases of the junction unmatched. The CDR3 sequence: CASSDNRDREAYEQYF. In nucleotides, the CDR3 is TGTGCCAGCAGTGACAACCGGGACAGGGAGGCCTACGAGCAGTACTTC.

The genes are TRBV5-1 and TRBJ2-3, with D perhaps TRBD2 (6 bases). CDR1 and CDR2 (germline): SGHRS, YFSETQ. The CDR3 sequence is 16 residues long. V shed 4 bases and J shed 1 base, with 16 bases lying between them. This CDR3 is CASSQTGLRGTDTQYF. DNA for the CDR3: TGCGCCAGCAGCCAAACGGGACTGAGGGGCACAGATACGCAGTATTTT.

The chain uses TRBV7-8 and TRBJ2-7, with D tentatively TRBD1 (6 bases). Deletions cut 5 bases from V and 0 bases from J, with 11 bases between. CDR1 and CDR2 from the germline V gene are SGHVS and FQNEAQ. This CDR3 spans 14 amino acids. The CDR3 region is CASSPTGRSYEQYF. Written as DNA, the CDR3 is TGTGCCAGCAGCCCCACAGGGCGCTCCTACGAGCAGTACTTC.

This rearrangement joins TRBV6-6 to TRBJ2-7; weak D call: TRBD1 (5 bases). The CDR3 consists of 16 residues. V lost 3 bases to trimming and J lost 0 bases, with 15 bases between them. Germline V gene sequence: CDR1 MNHNY, CDR2 SVGAGI (reference sequence). This chain's CDR3 is CASSYLGPRSSYEQYF. The CDR3 DNA follows: TGTGCCAGCAGTTATTTGGGGCCCAGGAGCTCCTACGAGCAGTACTTC.

In DNA, the CDR3 is TGTGCCAGCACTTCAGGGTTCGGGAACACTGAAGCTTTCTTT. This gives the protein CASTSGFGNTEAFF. The V and J genes are TRBV6-5 and TRBJ1-1; a weak D match, TRBD1 (5 bases). This CDR3 has 14 amino acids. Germline CDR1 reads MNHEY; CDR2 reads SVGAGI. Between the trimmed V and J ends, which lost 7 bases and 1 base, there was a span of 13 bases.

This clone was recorded only once. This rearrangement joins TRBV7-2 to TRBJ2-1, with D perhaps TRBD2 (5 bases). This CDR3 is built from 14 residues. Germline V gene lookup returns CDR1 SGHTA and CDR2 FQGNSA. The V and J ends lost 2 bases and 4 bases respectively, with 9 bases between them. The CDR3 DNA is TGTGCCAGCAGCTTATCACTAGTTTACAATGAGCAGTTCTTC. Translated, it gives CASSLSLVYNEQFF.

The genes are TRBV7-8 and TRBJ2-7; possibly TRBD1 for D (6 bases). The CDR3 consists of 15 residues. V lost 6 bases to trimming and J lost 0 bases, with 15 bases between them. Looked up from germline, CDR1 is SGHVS and CDR2 is FQNEAQ. CDR3 sequence (DNA): TGTGCCAGCAGTCGGACAGTGGGAAGCTCCTACGAGCAGTACTTC. Its protein is CASSRTVGSSYEQYF.

This rearrangement joins TRBV6-6 to TRBJ2-1; D unclear. CDR1 is MNHNY and CDR2 is SVGAGI in the germline V gene (reference sequence). Trimming cost V 7 bases and J 2 bases, with 9 bases left between them. This CDR3 comprises 13 residues. The CDR3 nucleotides are TGTGCCAGCAACCTAGATACCTACAATGAGCAGTTCTTC. Translation gives CASNLDTYNEQFF.

The chain is built from TRBV2 and TRBJ2-7; D might be TRBD1 (5 bases). V lost 7 bases to trimming and J lost 4 bases, with 8 bases between them. The CDR3 is made up of 11 amino acids. Germline loops: CDR1 SNHLY, CDR2 FYNNEI. The CDR3 DNA sequence: TGTGCCAGCATACAGGATTACGAGCAGTACTTC. Its protein is CASIQDYEQYF.

This chain joins TRBV5-6 and TRBJ1-2; weak D call: TRBD1 (6 bases). The V end lost 6 bases, the J end lost 7 bases, and 19 bases lay between the germline ends. CDR3 size: 14 residues. From germline, CDR1 is SGHDT and CDR2 YYEEEE. The CDR3: CASNIEGGEGGYTF. The CDR3 DNA reads as TGTGCCAGCAACATTGAAGGGGGAGAGGGTGGCTACACCTTC. The entire variable domain, with the rest obtained from reference TRBV5-6 and TRBJ1-2, is as follows: DAGVTQSPTHLIKTRGQQVTLRCSPKSGHDTVSWYQQALGQGPQFIFQYYEEEERQRGNFPDRFSGHQFPNYSSELNVNALLLGDSALYLCASNIEGGEGGYTFGSGTRLTVV.

The chain employs TRBV19 and TRBJ1-4; no clear D gene. The CDR3 has 12 amino acids. Germline CDR1 and CDR2: LNHDA and SQIVND (reference sequence). V was cut by 5 bases and J by 14 bases, with 15 bases left in between. For the CDR3, the DNA is TGTGCCAGTAGTCCTCCAGCGGGTGGGCTGTTTTTT. This gives the protein CASSPPAGGLFF. The whole variable domain, remainder taken from reference TRBV19 and TRBJ1-4, is DGGITQSPKYLFRKEGQNVTLSCEQNLNHDAMYWYRQDPGQGLRLIYYSQIVNDFQKGDIAEGYSVSREKKESFPLTVTSAQKNPTAFYLCASSPPAGGLFFGSGTQLSVL.

The rearrangement uses TRBV28 and TRBJ1-5, with D tentatively TRBD1 (5 bases). Trimming removed 5 bases from V and 6 bases from J, with 14 bases in between. This CDR3 is 14 amino acids long. Germline values: CDR1 MDHEN, CDR2 SYDVKM. CDR3 region: CASSPQGTLQPQHF. The CDR3 DNA reads as TGTGCCAGCAGTCCCCAGGGTACCCTTCAGCCCCAGCATTTT. The variable domain in full, completed from reference TRBV28 and TRBJ1-5, reads DVKVTQSSRYLVKRTGEKVFLECVQDMDHENMFWYRQDPGLGLRLIYFSYDVKMKEKGDIPEGYSVSREKKERFSLILESASTNQTSMYLCASSPQGTLQPQHFGDGTRLSIL.

Only one count was recorded for this clone. V and J are TRBV6-1 and TRBJ1-2; no clear D. Germline CDR1 is MNHNS and CDR2 is SASEGT. V was pared by 2 bases and J by 6 bases, with 10 bases between. This CDR3 spans 13 amino acids. The CDR3, as DNA: TGTGCCAGCAGTGAAAACGTCGGGGATGGCTACACCTTC. Amino acid sequence: CASSENVGDGYTF.

This rearrangement joins TRBV9 to TRBJ2-3; 7 nucleotides line up with TRBD2. CDR3 size: 18 residues. CDR1 and CDR2 from the germline V gene are SGDLS and YYNGEE. Trimming cost V 4 bases and J 5 bases; bases outside gene matches: 19. The CDR3 is CASSTRLAQPVGRDTQYF. DNA for the CDR3: TGTGCCAGCAGCACTCGACTAGCACAACCCGTGGGTCGAGATACGCAGTATTTT.

This clone was seen just once. The rearrangement joins TRBV20-1 to TRBJ1-1; tentative D call: TRBD1 (5 bases). This CDR3 contains 11 residues. V gave up 3 bases and J gave up 5 bases, with 7 bases separating them. Per germline, CDR1 DFQATT and CDR2 SNEGSKA (reference sequence). The CDR3 DNA follows: TGCAGTGCTAGCCGGGGGACTGAAGCTTTCTTT. Translated, it gives CSASRGTEAFF.